These 9 T cell receptor beta chains originate from one sample sequenced in a study of Ad26.COV2.S vaccination and SARS-CoV-2 variants. Treatment defined: 19 received Ad26.COV2.S at low or high dose, single or two shots; about 5 received placebo; per-sample allocation not given. Day 63 after the first vaccine or placebo injection was the time point for sampling. Here immunoSEQ multiplex PCR was the method, and the copy in TCRdb shows in-frame clones only, minus some. This sample has under 550,000 clones, with roughly 90% found just once. Sequences were derived from peripheral blood, sampled in a trial of Ad26.COV2.S vaccine versus placebo. The source of these receptors is a person between 18 and 59 years old who received the Ad26.COV2.S COVID-19 vaccine or a placebo.

This clone was counted a few times. The chain is built from TRBV6-5 and TRBJ1-2; TRBD1 aligns across 10 bases. V lost 6 bases, J lost 4 bases, and 8 bases stayed unmatched. The germline gives CDR1 MNHEY, CDR2 SVGAGI. The CDR3 runs to 15 residues. CDR3 sequence reads: CASSLSTGGPYGYTF. The CDR3, as DNA: TGTGCCAGCAGCCTATCGACAGGGGGCCCCTATGGCTACACCTTC.

This chain connects TRBV6-2 or TRBV6-3 to TRBJ1-6; 7 nucleotides align to TRBD1. The trim removed 5 bases at V and 6 bases at J, leaving 7 bases unmatched. In germline, CDR1 is MNHEY, CDR2 SVGEGT. CDR3 length: 15 residues. The CDR3, as DNA: TGTGCCAGCAGTACGTTCGGGACAGCTAATTCACCCCTCCACTTT. It encodes CASSTFGTANSPLHF.

The chain links TRBV7-9 to TRBJ2-7, with 9 bases that match TRBD1. From germline, CDR1 is SEHNR and CDR2 FQNEAQ (reference sequence). CDR3 length equals 15 residues. The trim removed 1 base at V and 2 bases at J, leaving 3 bases unmatched. The CDR3 loop is CASSLGQGGPYEQYF. The CDR3 DNA sequence: TGTGCCAGCAGCTTAGGACAGGGGGGACCCTACGAGCAGTACTTC.

This chain uses TRBV18 with TRBJ2-1; D unresolved. The CDR3 length is 15 residues. Trimming shortened V by 3 bases and J by 4 bases, and 13 bases separated the two germline ends. Germline V gene sequence: CDR1 KGHSH, CDR2 LQKENI. The CDR3 reads CASSPPAARYNEQFF. The CDR3 nucleotides are TGTGCCAGCTCACCCCCCGCTGCAAGATACAATGAGCAGTTCTTC.

A remark on this clone: The same CDR3 arises from other DNA sequences in this sample as well. The CDR3 here is CASSSDIQETQYF. CDR3 sequence (DNA): TGTGCCAGCAGTTCGGACATCCAAGAGACCCAGTACTTC. This chain joins TRBV6-2 or TRBV6-3 and TRBJ2-5; D perhaps matches TRBD1 (5 bases). The CDR3 spans 13 residues. V gave up 4 bases and J gave up 1 base, with 7 bases separating them. The germline V gene has CDR1 MNHEY and CDR2 SVGEGT.

The V and J genes are TRBV7-2 and TRBJ2-2, with 8 nucleotides matching TRBD1. V lost 3 bases and J lost 7; bases outside the gene matches: 7. The CDR3 totals 15 residues. Germline V lookup: CDR1 SGHTA, CDR2 FQGNSA. The CDR3 here is CASSFTQGVGGELFF. Here the CDR3 DNA reads TGTGCCAGCAGCTTTACACAGGGGGTAGGCGGGGAGCTGTTTTTT.

This clone was seen more than once but under ten times. This chain joins TRBV9 and TRBJ1-6; D uncertain. Trimming cost V 4 bases and J 7 bases, with 18 bases left between them. Germline assignment: CDR1 SGDLS and CDR2 YYNGEE. The CDR3 has 16 residues. The CDR3 sequence is CASSKGGRTINSPLHF. CDR3 DNA sequence: TGTGCCAGCAGCAAGGGAGGGCGGACGATCAATTCACCCCTCCACTTT.

The chain employs TRBV19 and TRBJ2-3; D is possibly TRBD1 (5 bases). V was trimmed by 3 bases and J by 1 base, leaving 11 bases between them. Germline lookup yields CDR1 LNHDA and CDR2 SQIVND (reference sequence). The CDR3 has 15 amino acids. The CDR3 DNA follows: TGTGCCAGTAGTATCTCTTTGGGGCGCACAGATACGCAGTATTTT. It yields the protein CASSISLGRTDTQYF. The variable domain in full, with the rest retrieved from reference TRBV19 and TRBJ2-3, is DGGITQSPKYLFRKEGQNVTLSCEQNLNHDAMYWYRQDPGQGLRLIYYSQIVNDFQKGDIAEGYSVSREKKESFPLTVTSAQKNPTAFYLCASSISLGRTDTQYFGPGTRLTVL.

The chain combines TRBV19 with TRBJ1-4; TRBD1 aligns across 9 bases. Germline lookup yields CDR1 LNHDA and CDR2 SQIVND (reference sequence). The J segment lost 8 bases and the V segment lost 4 bases, leaving 2 bases of the junction unmatched. The CDR3 is 13 amino acids. CDR3 amino acids: CASSNRGREKLFF. The CDR3 DNA reads TGTGCCAGTAGTAACAGGGGGCGGGAAAAACTGTTTTTT.